The next 11 T cell receptor beta chains were all read from a single sample in a study of blood T cell repertoires in COVID-19. Sequencing was performed with immunoSEQ multiplex PCR; in TCRdb, only in-frame clones are kept and a portion is missing. Of about 160,000 clones listed, about 87% were seen once; the top ten hold approximately 6.5%. Sequencing was carried out using peripheral blood. The source of these receptors is a man older than 75 with acute or convalescent COVID-19.

This clone was picked up many times. This chain connects TRBV28 to TRBJ2-5; 8 bases are a match to TRBD2. The CDR3 is 16 amino acids. Germline V gene lookup returns CDR1 MDHEN and CDR2 SYDVKM. After removal of 5 bases from V and 5 bases from J, the junction contained 13 bases not matched to a gene. The CDR3 DNA follows: TGTGCCAGCAGTCCCTATAGACTAGCGTATTCGGAGACCCAGTACTTC. It yields the protein CASSPYRLAYSETQYF.

This chain connects TRBV27 to TRBJ2-1; 11 bases map to TRBD2. The CDR3 totals 16 residues. V dropped 5 bases and J dropped 4; count of bases not matched to a gene: 7. Germline V gene lookup returns CDR1 MNHEY and CDR2 SMNVEV (reference sequence). The CDR3 loop is CASSPRGLAEYNEQFF. The CDR3 DNA reads as TGTGCCAGCAGTCCCCGGGGACTAGCGGAGTACAATGAGCAGTTCTTC.

This clone has only one observation. V usage is TRBV7-2 and J usage is TRBJ1-2; maybe TRBD1 (6 bases). The CDR3 consists of 15 residues. The V end was cut by 5 bases, the J end by 3 bases, with 16 bases between. Germline V gene data show CDR1 as SGHTA and CDR2 as FQGNSA. The CDR3 loop is CASSVFVGQHYGYTF. The DNA of the CDR3 is TGTGCCAGCAGCGTATTCGTGGGACAACACTATGGCTACACCTTC.

The V call is TRBV11-2, the J call TRBJ2-2; tentative D call: TRBD1 (6 bases). The germline V gene encodes CDR1 SGHAT and CDR2 FQNNGV. This CDR3 region has 15 residues. Trimming took off 5 bases at V and 1 base at J, with 11 bases between the two ends. In nucleotides, the CDR3 is TGTGCCAGCAGCACTCAGGGACAGAACACCGGGGAGCTGTTTTTT. Translating it yields CASSTQGQNTGELFF.

The chain has TRBV28 and TRBJ1-5; no clear D. The V end was cut by 3 bases, the J end by 1 base, with 13 bases between. The germline V gene has CDR1 MDHEN and CDR2 SYDVKM. The CDR3 has 16 amino acids. The CDR3 nucleotides are TGTGCCAGCAGTTTGCTTTCCAGGTTAAGCAATCAGCCCCAGCATTTT. Amino acids: CASSLLSRLSNQPQHF.

The chain combines TRBV11-2 with TRBJ2-2; D call uncertain. V gave up 0 bases and J gave up 1 base, with 9 bases separating them. This CDR3 is 16 amino acids long. The germline V gene has CDR1 SGHAT and CDR2 FQNNGV. CDR3 loop: CASSLDRVENTGELFF. Written as DNA, the CDR3 is TGTGCCAGCAGCTTAGATCGGGTTGAGAACACCGGGGAGCTGTTTTTT.

This chain connects TRBV7-8 to TRBJ2-5, with 7 bases identical to TRBD1. This CDR3 is built from 14 residues. Germline loops: CDR1 SGHVS, CDR2 FQNEAQ. J was trimmed by 1 base and V by 5 bases; bases with no gene match: 4. As DNA, the CDR3 is TGTGCCAGCAGCCCCCGGGACAGCCAAGAGACCCAGTACTTC. Translation: CASSPRDSQETQYF.

The rearrangement links TRBV27 to TRBJ1-1; TRBD1 matches 7 bases. V was clipped by 2 bases and J by 7 bases; unmatched bases: 7. CDR1 MNHEY and CDR2 SMNVEV come from the germline V gene (reference sequence). The CDR3 sequence is 14 residues long. The CDR3 DNA is TGTGCCAGCAGTTTAGAGGGGAACAGGGGTGAAGCTTTCTTT. Encoded protein: CASSLEGNRGEAFF.

The CDR3 region is CASSLSPTYEQYF. The CDR3 bases are TGTGCCAGCAGCTTATCCCCCACCTACGAGCAGTACTTC. The chain joins TRBV7-3 to TRBJ2-7; D is ambiguous. V dropped 2 bases and J dropped 2 bases, with 7 bases sitting between them. Germline V gene lookup returns CDR1 SGHTA and CDR2 FQGTGA. The CDR3 totals 13 residues.

This chain connects TRBV5-1 to TRBJ1-1, with D hard to call. Germline V gene sequence: CDR1 SGHRS, CDR2 YFSETQ. The ends were cut back, 0 bases at V and 1 base at J, with 4 bases in the middle. The CDR3 extends over 13 amino acids. Here the CDR3 DNA reads TGCGCCAGCAGCTTGGCCCGGAACACTGAAGCTTTCTTT. It encodes CASSLARNTEAFF.

The V gene is TRBV5-1, the J gene TRBJ1-5; TRBD1 matches 8 bases. Germline CDR1 is SGHRS and CDR2 is YFSETQ. Trimming cost V 0 bases and J 6 bases; bases outside gene matches: 5. The CDR3 length is 15 residues. The CDR3 DNA sequence: TGCGCCAGCAGCTTGGGTCAGGGGGCAAGTCAGCCCCAGCATTTT. It translates to CASSLGQGASQPQHF.